The 4 T cell receptor beta chains in this list originate from one sample, sequenced in a study of identical twins. Via MiXCR, TCRdb re-called the 5' RACE reads, giving one row per CDR3 protein. The sample gives 640,000 or so distinct CDR3 sequences, less than 7% of which show up once; 1.5% to 2% is in the top ten. Sample: naive T cells sorted from blood. All receptors derive from a man younger than 30 in good health.

This clonotype was seen ten or more times. This chain links TRBV25-1 with TRBJ1-6; weak D call: TRBD1 (6 bases). This CDR3 has 13 residues. Trimming removed 8 bases from V and 10 bases from J, with 15 bases in between. Germline V gene sequence: CDR1 MGHDK, CDR2 SYGVNS. CDR3 nucleotide sequence: TGTGCCAGCCGGACGGGGGGCCTCTCACCCCTCCACTTT. Residues: CASRTGGLSPLHF.

V usage is TRBV9 and J usage is TRBJ2-6; D gene uncertain. V dropped 1 base and J dropped 3 bases, with 5 bases sitting between them. This CDR3 contains 14 residues. Germline V CDR1 and CDR2: SGDLS, YYNGEE. The CDR3 here is CASSVTFGANVLTF. In DNA form, the CDR3 reads TGTGCCAGCAGCGTAACCTTTGGGGCCAACGTCCTGACTTTC.

The chain couples TRBV7-2 to TRBJ1-6; possibly TRBD1 for D (5 bases). The germline V gene encodes CDR1 SGHTA and CDR2 FQGNSA. The CDR3 totals 16 residues. V lost 1 base and J lost 6, with 13 bases in between. CDR3 protein: CASSLVEGGANSPLHF. CDR3 sequence (DNA): TGTGCCAGCAGCTTAGTTGAGGGCGGGGCTAATTCACCCCTCCACTTT. The full variable domain, rest sourced from reference TRBV7-2 and TRBJ1-6, is GAGVSQSPSNKVTEKGKDVELRCDPISGHTALYWYRQSLGQGLEFLIYFQGNSAPDKSGLPSDRFSAERTGGSVSTLTIQRTQQEDSAVYLCASSLVEGGANSPLHFGNGTRLTVT.

In regard to this clonotype: One end of the junction fails to match germline, which may point to a read error. V usage is TRBV27 and J usage is TRBJ2-1, with no clear D. Germline assignment: CDR1 MNHEY and CDR2 SMNVEV (reference sequence). The CDR3 has 13 amino acids. The CDR3 protein is CASSPDNYSEQFF. Written as DNA, the CDR3 is TGTGCCAGCAGTCCCGACAATTACAGTGAGCAGTTCTTC.